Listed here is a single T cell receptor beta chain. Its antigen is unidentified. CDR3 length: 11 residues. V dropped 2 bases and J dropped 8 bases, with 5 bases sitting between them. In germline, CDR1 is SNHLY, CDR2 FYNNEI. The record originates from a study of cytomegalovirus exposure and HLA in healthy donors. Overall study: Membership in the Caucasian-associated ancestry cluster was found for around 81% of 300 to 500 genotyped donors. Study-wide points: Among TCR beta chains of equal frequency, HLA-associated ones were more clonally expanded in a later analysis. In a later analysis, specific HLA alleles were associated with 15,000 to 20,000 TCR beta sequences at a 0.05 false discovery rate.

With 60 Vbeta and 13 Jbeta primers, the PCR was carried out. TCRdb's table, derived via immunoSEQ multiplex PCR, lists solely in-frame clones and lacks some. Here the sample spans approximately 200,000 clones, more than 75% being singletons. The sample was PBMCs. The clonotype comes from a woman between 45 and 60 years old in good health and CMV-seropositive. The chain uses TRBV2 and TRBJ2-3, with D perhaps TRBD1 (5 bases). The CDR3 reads CASSERGTQYF. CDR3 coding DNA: TGTGCCAGCAGTGAAAGGGGTACGCAGTATTTT.